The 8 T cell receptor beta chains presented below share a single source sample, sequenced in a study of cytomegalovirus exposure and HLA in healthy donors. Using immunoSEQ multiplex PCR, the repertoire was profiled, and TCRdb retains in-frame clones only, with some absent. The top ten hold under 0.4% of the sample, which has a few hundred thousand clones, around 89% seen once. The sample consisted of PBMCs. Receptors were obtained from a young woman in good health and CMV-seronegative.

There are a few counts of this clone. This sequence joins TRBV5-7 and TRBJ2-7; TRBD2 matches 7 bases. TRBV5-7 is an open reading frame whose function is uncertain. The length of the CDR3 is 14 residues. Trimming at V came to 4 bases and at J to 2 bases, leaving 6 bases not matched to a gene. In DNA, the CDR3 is TGTGCCAGCAGCCGGGGGGAGGGGACCTACGAGCAGTACGTC. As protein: CASSRGEGTYEQYV.

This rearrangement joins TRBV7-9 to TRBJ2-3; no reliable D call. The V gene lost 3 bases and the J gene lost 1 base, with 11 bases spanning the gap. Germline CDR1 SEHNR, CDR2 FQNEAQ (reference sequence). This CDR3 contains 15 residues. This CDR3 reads CASSFSAVGTDTQYF. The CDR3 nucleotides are TGTGCCAGCAGCTTCAGCGCTGTTGGCACAGATACGCAGTATTTT. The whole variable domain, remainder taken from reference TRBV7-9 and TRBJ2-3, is DTGVSQNPRHKITKRGQNVTFRCDPISEHNRLYWYRQTLGQGPEFLTYFQNEAQLEKSRLLSDRFSAERPKGSFSTLEIQRTEQGDSAMYLCASSFSAVGTDTQYFGPGTRLTVL.

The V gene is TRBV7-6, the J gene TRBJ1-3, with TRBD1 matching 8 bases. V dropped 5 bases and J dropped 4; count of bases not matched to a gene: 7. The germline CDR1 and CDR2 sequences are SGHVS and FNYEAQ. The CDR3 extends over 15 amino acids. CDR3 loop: CASSPGQGAGNTIYF. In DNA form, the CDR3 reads TGTGCCAGCAGCCCAGGACAGGGAGCAGGAAACACCATATATTTT.

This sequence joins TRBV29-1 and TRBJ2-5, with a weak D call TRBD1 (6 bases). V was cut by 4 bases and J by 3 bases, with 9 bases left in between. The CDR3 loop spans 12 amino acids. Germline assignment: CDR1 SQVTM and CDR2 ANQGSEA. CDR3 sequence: CSVAGQKETQYF. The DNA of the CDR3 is TGCAGCGTTGCTGGACAGAAAGAGACCCAGTACTTC.

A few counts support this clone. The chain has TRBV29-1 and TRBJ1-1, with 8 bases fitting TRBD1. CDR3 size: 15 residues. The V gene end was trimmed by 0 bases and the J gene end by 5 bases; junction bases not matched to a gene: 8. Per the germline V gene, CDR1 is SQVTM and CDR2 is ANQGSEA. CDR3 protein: CSVEDYGRGLTEAFF. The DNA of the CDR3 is TGCAGCGTTGAAGATTACGGCAGGGGGCTGACTGAAGCTTTCTTT.

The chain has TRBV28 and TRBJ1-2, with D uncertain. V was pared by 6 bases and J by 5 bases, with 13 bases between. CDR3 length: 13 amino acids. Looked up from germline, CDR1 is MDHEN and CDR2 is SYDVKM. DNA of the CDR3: TGTGCCAGCAGCGCCGGGAACCCTTATGGCTACACCTTC. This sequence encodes CASSAGNPYGYTF.

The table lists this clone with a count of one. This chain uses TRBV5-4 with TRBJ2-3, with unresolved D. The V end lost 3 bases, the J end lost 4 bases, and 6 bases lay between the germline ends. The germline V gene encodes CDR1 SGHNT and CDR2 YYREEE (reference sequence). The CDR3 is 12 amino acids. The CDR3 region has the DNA TGTGCCAGCAGCTGGCAGGCAGATACGCAGTATTTT. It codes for CASSWQADTQYF. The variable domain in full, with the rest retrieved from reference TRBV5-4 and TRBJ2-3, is ETGVTQSPTHLIKTRGQQVTLRCSSQSGHNTVSWYQQALGQGPQFIFQYYREEENGRGNFPPRFSGLQFPNYSSELNVNALELDDSALYLCASSWQADTQYFGPGTRLTVL.

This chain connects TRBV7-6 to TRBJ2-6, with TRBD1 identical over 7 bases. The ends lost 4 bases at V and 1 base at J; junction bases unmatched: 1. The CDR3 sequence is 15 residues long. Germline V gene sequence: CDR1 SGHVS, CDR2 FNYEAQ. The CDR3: CASSSRGSGANVLTF. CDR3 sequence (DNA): TGTGCCAGCAGCTCCAGGGGGTCTGGGGCCAACGTCCTGACTTTC.